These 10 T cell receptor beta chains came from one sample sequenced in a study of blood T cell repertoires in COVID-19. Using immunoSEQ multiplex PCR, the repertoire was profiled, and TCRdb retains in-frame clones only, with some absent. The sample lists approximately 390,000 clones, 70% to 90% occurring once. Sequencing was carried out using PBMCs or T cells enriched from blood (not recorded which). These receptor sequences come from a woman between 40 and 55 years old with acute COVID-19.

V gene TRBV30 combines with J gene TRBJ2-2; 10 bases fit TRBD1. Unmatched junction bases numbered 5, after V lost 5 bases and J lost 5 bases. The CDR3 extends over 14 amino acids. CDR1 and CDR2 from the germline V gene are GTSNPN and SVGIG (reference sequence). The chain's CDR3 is CAWVGQGLTGELFF. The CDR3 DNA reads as TGTGCCTGGGTGGGACAGGGGTTAACCGGGGAGCTGTTTTTT.

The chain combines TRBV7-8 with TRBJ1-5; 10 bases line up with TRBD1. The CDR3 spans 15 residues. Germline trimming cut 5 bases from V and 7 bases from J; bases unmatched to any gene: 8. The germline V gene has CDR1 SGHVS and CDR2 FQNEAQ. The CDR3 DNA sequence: TGTGCCAGCAGCCCCCTGGGACAGGGGAAACAGCCCCAGCATTTT. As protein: CASSPLGQGKQPQHF.

The DNA of the CDR3 is TGTGCCTGGAGTAATGGGGCCGGCTATGGCTACACCTTC. Protein sequence: CAWSNGAGYGYTF. The rearrangement links TRBV30 to TRBJ1-2; tentatively, D is TRBD1 (5 bases). The CDR3 contains 13 residues. The germline gives CDR1 GTSNPN, CDR2 SVGIG (reference sequence). The germline V and J ends were trimmed by 2 bases and 4 bases, with 11 bases remaining between them. Complete variable domain (other parts from reference TRBV30 and TRBJ1-2): SQTIHQWPATLVQPVGSPLSLECTVEGTSNPNLYWYRQAAGRGLQLLFYSVGIGQISSEVPQNLSASRPQDRQFILSSKKLLLSDSGFYLCAWSNGAGYGYTFGSGTRLTVV.

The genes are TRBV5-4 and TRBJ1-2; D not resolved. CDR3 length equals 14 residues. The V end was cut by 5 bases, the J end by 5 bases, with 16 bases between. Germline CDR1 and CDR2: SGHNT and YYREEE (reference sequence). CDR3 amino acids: CASRKDTLTYGYTF. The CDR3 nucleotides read TGTGCCAGCAGAAAAGATACTTTGACATATGGCTACACCTTC.

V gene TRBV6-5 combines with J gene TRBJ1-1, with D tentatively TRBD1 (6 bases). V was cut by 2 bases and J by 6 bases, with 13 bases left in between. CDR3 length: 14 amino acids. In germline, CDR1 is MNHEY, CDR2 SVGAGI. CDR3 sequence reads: CASSYDGGISEAFF. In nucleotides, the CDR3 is TGTGCCAGCAGTTACGATGGGGGCATCTCTGAAGCTTTCTTT.

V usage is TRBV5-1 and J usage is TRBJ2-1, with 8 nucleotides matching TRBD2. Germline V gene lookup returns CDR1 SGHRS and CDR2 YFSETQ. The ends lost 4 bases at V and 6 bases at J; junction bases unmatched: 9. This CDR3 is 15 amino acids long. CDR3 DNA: TGCGCCAGCAGCGTGCCGGGACTAGGGTCCAATGAGCAGTTCTTC. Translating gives CASSVPGLGSNEQFF.

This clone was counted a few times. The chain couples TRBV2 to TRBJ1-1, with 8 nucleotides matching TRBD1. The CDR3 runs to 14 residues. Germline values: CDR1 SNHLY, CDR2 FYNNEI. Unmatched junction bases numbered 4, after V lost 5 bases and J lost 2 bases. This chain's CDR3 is CASSYGTGNTEAFF. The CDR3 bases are TGTGCCAGCAGTTACGGGACAGGCAACACTGAAGCTTTCTTT.

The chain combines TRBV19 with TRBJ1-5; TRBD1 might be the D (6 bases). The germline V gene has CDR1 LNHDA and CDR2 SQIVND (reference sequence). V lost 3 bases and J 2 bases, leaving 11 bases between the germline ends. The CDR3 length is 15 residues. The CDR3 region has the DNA TGTGCCAGTAGTATCAGGGGAGAAGGCAATCAGCCCCAGCATTTT. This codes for CASSIRGEGNQPQHF.

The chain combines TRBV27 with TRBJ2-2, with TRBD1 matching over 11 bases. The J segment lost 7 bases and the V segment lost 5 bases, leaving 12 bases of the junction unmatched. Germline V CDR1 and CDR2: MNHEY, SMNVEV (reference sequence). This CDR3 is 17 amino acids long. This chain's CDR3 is CASSAPTRTGGNGELFF. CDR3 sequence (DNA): TGTGCCAGCAGTGCACCCACCCGGACAGGGGGCAACGGGGAGCTGTTTTTT.

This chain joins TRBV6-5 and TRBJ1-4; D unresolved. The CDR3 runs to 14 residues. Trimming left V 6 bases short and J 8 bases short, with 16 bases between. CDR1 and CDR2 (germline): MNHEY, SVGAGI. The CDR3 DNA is TGTGCCAGCAGGGTCAAGGAGCTAACAGAAAAACTGTTTTTT. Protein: CASRVKELTEKLFF.